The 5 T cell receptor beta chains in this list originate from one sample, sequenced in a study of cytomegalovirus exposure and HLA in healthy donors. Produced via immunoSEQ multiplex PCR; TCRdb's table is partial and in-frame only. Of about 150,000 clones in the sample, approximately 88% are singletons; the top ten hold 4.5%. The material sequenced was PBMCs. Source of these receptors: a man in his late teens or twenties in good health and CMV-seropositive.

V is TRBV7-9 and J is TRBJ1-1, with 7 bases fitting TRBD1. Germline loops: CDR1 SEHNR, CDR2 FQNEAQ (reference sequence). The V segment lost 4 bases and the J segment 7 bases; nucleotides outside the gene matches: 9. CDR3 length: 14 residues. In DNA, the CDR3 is TGTGCCAGCAGCTATACCGGGACAGAGAGTGAAGCTTTCTTT. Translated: CASSYTGTESEAFF.

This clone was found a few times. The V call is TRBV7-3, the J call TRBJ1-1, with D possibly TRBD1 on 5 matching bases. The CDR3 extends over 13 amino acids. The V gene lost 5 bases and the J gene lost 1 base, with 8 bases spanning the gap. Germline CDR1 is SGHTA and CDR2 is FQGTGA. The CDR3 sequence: CASSADRNTEAFF. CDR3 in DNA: TGTGCCAGCAGCGCAGACAGGAACACTGAAGCTTTCTTT.

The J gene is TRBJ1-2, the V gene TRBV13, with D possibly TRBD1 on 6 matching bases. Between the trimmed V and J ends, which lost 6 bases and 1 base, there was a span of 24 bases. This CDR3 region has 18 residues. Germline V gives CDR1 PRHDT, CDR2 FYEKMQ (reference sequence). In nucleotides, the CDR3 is TGTGCCAGCAGAAAAAATATCGCCCAGGGCAGGGGTAACTATGGCTACACCTTC. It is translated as CASRKNIAQGRGNYGYTF.

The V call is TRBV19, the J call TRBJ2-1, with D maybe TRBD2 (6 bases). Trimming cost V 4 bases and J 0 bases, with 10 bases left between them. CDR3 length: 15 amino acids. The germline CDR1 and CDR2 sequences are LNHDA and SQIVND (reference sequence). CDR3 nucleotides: TGTGCCAGTAGTACCTCCGGGGGCTCCTACAATGAGCAGTTCTTC. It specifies CASSTSGGSYNEQFF.

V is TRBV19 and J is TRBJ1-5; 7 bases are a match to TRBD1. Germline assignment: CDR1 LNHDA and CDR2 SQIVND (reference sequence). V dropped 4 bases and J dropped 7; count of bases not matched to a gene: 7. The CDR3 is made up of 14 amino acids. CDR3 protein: CASSRGGLGQPQHF. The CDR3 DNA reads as TGTGCCAGTAGTAGAGGGGGCCTCGGGCAGCCCCAGCATTTT.